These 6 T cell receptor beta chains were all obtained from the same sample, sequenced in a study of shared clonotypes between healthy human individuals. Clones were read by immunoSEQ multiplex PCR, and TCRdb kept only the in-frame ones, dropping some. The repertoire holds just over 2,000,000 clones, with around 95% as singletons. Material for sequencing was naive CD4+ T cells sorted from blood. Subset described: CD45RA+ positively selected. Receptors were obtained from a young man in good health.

The CDR3 DNA reads TGTGCCAGCAGCTTGGAGGGGACAATCGCTGAAGCTTTCTTT. It specifies CASSLEGTIAEAFF. V gene TRBV5-4 combines with J gene TRBJ1-1, with D perhaps TRBD1 (6 bases). The V and J ends lost 0 bases and 6 bases respectively, with 12 bases between them. This CDR3 comprises 14 residues. Germline V gene sequence: CDR1 SGHNT, CDR2 YYREEE (reference sequence).

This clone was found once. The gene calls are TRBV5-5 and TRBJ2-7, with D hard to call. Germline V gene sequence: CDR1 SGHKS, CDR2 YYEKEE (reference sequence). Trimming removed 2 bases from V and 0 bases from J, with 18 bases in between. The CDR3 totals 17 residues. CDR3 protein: CASSFAIDWTSSYEQYF. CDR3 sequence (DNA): TGTGCCAGCAGCTTCGCTATAGACTGGACGAGCTCCTACGAGCAGTACTTC.

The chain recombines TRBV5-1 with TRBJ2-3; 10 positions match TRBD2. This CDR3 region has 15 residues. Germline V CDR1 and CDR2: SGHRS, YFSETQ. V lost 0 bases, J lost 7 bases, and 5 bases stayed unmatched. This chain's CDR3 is CASSLVSGGRNTQYF. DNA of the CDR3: TGCGCCAGCAGCTTGGTTAGCGGGGGGAGAAATACGCAGTATTTT. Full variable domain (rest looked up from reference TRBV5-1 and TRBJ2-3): KAGVTQTPRYLIKTRGQQVTLSCSPISGHRSVSWYQQTPGQGLQFLFEYFSETQRNKGNFPGRFSGRQFSNSRSEMNVSTLELGDSALYLCASSLVSGGRNTQYFGPGTRLTVL.

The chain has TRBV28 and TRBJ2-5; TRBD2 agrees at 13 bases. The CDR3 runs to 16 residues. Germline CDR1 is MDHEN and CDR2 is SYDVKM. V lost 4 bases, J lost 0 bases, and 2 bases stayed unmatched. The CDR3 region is CASSSGLAGDQETQYF. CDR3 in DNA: TGTGCCAGCAGTTCCGGACTAGCGGGGGACCAAGAGACCCAGTACTTC. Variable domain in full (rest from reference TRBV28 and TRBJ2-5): DVKVTQSSRYLVKRTGEKVFLECVQDMDHENMFWYRQDPGLGLRLIYFSYDVKMKEKGDIPEGYSVSREKKERFSLILESASTNQTSMYLCASSSGLAGDQETQYFGPGTRLLVL.

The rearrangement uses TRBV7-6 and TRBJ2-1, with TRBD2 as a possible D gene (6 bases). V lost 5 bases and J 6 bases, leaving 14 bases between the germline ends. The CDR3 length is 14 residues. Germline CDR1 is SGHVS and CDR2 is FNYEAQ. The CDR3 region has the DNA TGTGCCAGCAGCCGAGGGGCGGGGTCCAATGAGCAGTTCTTC. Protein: CASSRGAGSNEQFF.

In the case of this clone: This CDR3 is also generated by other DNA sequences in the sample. CDR3 sequence: CSVSGTGSTDTQYF. CDR3 DNA sequence: TGCAGCGTATCCGGGACAGGGTCCACAGATACGCAGTATTTT. The gene calls are TRBV29-1 and TRBJ2-3; 9 bases line up with TRBD1. Germline V gene lookup returns CDR1 SQVTM and CDR2 ANQGSEA. The CDR3 runs to 14 residues. Trimming removed 6 bases from V and 2 bases from J; junction bases left unmatched: 6.